Presented here are 21 T cell receptor beta chains from one specimen sequenced in a study of tumor-infiltrating lymphocytes in oesophageal squamous cell carcinoma. TCRdb used MiXCR to reprocess the PCR reads, holding one entry per CDR3 protein. The sample holds a few thousand distinct CDR3 sequences, approximately 19% seen once. Sequencing was performed on normal esophageal tissue next to the tumor. Receptor source: a male donor with esophageal squamous cell carcinoma.

The rearrangement uses TRBV19 and TRBJ2-4; no firm D call. The DNA matches TRBJ2-7 better at its end, which makes the J call doubtful. The CDR3 has 12 amino acids. CDR1 and CDR2 (germline): LNHDA, SQIVND (reference sequence). In nucleotides, the CDR3 is TGTGCCAGTAGTACCTTCGGGTACGAGCAGTACTTC. This gives the protein CASSTFGYEQYF.

This clonotype turned up a few times. V and J are TRBV5-1 and TRBJ1-1; 10 nucleotides align to TRBD1. V lost 7 bases and J lost 8; bases outside the gene matches: 11. The CDR3 has 14 amino acids. The germline gives CDR1 SGHRS, CDR2 YFSETQ. CDR3 DNA: TGCGCCAGCGGACCCCCGGGACAGGGGAGGGAAGCTTTCTTT. This codes for CASGPPGQGREAFF.

Sample share makes this clonotype medium-sized. The chain combines TRBV11-2 with TRBJ2-5; TRBD2 might be the D (5 bases). The germline V gene has CDR1 SGHAT and CDR2 FQNNGV. The length of the CDR3 is 16 residues. Trimming shortened V by 2 bases and J by 5 bases, and 18 bases separated the two germline ends. The CDR3 sequence is CASSLLVGVRTETQYF. Here the CDR3 DNA reads TGTGCCAGCAGCTTATTGGTCGGGGTCCGTACGGAGACCCAGTACTTC.

The chain couples TRBV19 to TRBJ1-4; 7 nucleotides match TRBD1. Germline CDR1 reads LNHDA; CDR2 reads SQIVND (reference sequence). The trim removed 6 bases at V and 0 bases at J, leaving 1 base unmatched. The CDR3 is 14 residues long. CDR3 sequence reads: CASRTGTTNEKLFF. The CDR3 nucleotides read TGTGCCAGTAGGACAGGGACAACTAATGAAAAACTGTTTTTT.

This clonotype was observed a few times. The rearrangement joins TRBV18 to TRBJ2-7, with 8 bases that match TRBD2. The better agreement between TRBJ2-5 and the DNA end casts doubt on the J call. This CDR3 is built from 14 residues. Per the germline V gene, CDR1 is KGHSH and CDR2 is LQKENI. The CDR3 bases are TGTGCCAGCTCAAGAGAGTCTAGCGGGGAGACCCAGTACTTC. It specifies CASSRESSGETQYF.

This clonotype has just a few counts. The chain is built from TRBV5-4 and TRBJ1-4; a possible D gene is TRBD1 (6 bases). Per germline, CDR1 SGHNT and CDR2 YYREEE (reference sequence). V lost 1 base and J 7 bases, leaving 11 bases between the germline ends. The length of the CDR3 is 14 residues. The CDR3 spells CASSLKQGGEKLFF. The CDR3 coding sequence is TGTGCCAGCAGCTTGAAACAGGGAGGTGAAAAACTGTTTTTT.

This clonotype was found many times. The chain joins TRBV28 to TRBJ2-1, with 12 bases aligning to TRBD2. CDR1 is MDHEN and CDR2 is SYDVKM in the germline V gene. Trimming cost V 5 bases and J 8 bases; bases outside gene matches: 10. The CDR3 is made up of 16 amino acids. Written as DNA, the CDR3 is TGTGCCAGCAGTCCAACTCTAGCGGGGGGGCCCGATGAGCAGTTCTTC. This translates into CASSPTLAGGPDEQFF.

In its sample, this clonotype is medium-sized. The rearrangement joins TRBV27 to TRBJ2-5, with 9 bases identical to TRBD1. Per the germline V gene, CDR1 is MNHEY and CDR2 is SMNVEV (reference sequence). The junction had 12 bases not matched to a gene; V was cut back by 5 bases and J by 5 bases. This CDR3 spans 16 amino acids. This chain's CDR3 is CASSTYRDREGETQYF. CDR3 sequence (DNA): TGTGCCAGCAGTACTTACCGGGACAGGGAGGGGGAGACCCAGTACTTC.

Concerning this clonotype: One end of the junction varies from germline; a read error may be responsible. The J gene is TRBJ2-3, the V gene TRBV7-4, with TRBD2 matching 9 bases. Germline assignment: CDR1 SGHVT and CDR2 SQSDAQ. This CDR3 spans 16 amino acids. Here the CDR3 DNA reads TGTGCCAGCAGTTGGGGTAGCGGGGGCGTGGGCGATGGGCAGTGCTTC. It encodes CASSWGSGGVGDGQCF. The full variable domain, in which reference TRBV7-4 and TRBJ2-3 provide the parts outside the CDR3, is GAGVSQSPRYKVAKRGRDVALRCDSISGHVTLYWYRQTLGQGSEVLTYSQSDAQRDKSGRPSGRFSAERPERSVSTLKIQRTEQGDSAVYLCASSWGSGGVGDGQCFGPGTRLTVL.

Within the sample, this clonotype is medium-sized. This chain joins TRBV4-2 and TRBJ2-3; 12 bases match TRBD2. Germline CDR1 is LGHNA and CDR2 is YNFKEQ. V was clipped by 0 bases and J by 4 bases; unmatched bases: 2. The CDR3 consists of 16 residues. The CDR3 DNA is TGTGCCAGCAGCCAAGAGTCTAGCGGGGGGGCAGATACGCAGTATTTT. As protein: CASSQESSGGADTQYF.

Details on this clonotype: Without the conserved terminal phenylalanine or tryptophan, this CDR3 likely stems from a read error. It is unclear where the CDR3 begins or ends on the DNA, so no DNA is shown, and the CDR3 is as TCRdb lists it. V is TRBV27 and J is TRBJ1-6; TRBD1 was called by the table and not checked on the DNA. Ends included, the CDR3 has 17 residues. CDR1 is MNHEY, CDR2 SMNVEV, per germline (reference sequence). CDR3 sequence reads: CASSRDRVYLDEQFFGP.

V gene TRBV9 combines with J gene TRBJ2-5, with D possibly matching TRBD2 (6 bases). The end of the DNA aligns better with TRBJ2-1, so the J call may be wrong. CDR1 SGDLS and CDR2 YYNGEE come from the germline V gene. The CDR3 extends over 15 amino acids. CDR3 coding DNA: TGTGCCAGCAGCCCAAGACCCAGACTAGACAATGAGCAGTTCTTC. This gives the protein CASSPRPRLDNEQFF.

This chain uses TRBV10-3 with TRBJ1-6; 10 bases map to TRBD1. V was pared by 8 bases and J by 13 bases, with 2 bases of the junction left unmatched. Germline lookup yields CDR1 ENHRY and CDR2 SYGVKD. This CDR3 region has 11 residues. DNA of the CDR3: TGTGCCATCGGGACAGGGGTCCCCCTCCACTTT. Protein: CAIGTGVPLHF.

The rearrangement joins TRBV4-2 to TRBJ2-5, with 12 nucleotides matching TRBD2. The J call is in doubt because the DNA end fits TRBJ2-7 better. The CDR3 runs 13 residues. In germline, CDR1 is LGHNA, CDR2 YNFKEQ. CDR3 coding DNA: TGTGCCAGCAGGCAGGGACTAGCGGGCGAGCAGTACTTC. Protein: CASRQGLAGEQYF.

The rearrangement uses TRBV2 and TRBJ2-5; D is perhaps TRBD1 or TRBD2 (5 bases each). Germline V gene lookup returns CDR1 SNHLY and CDR2 FYNNEI. Trimming pared 6 bases from V and 5 bases from J, leaving 16 bases between. The CDR3 has 14 residues. DNA of the CDR3: TGTGCCAGCAGCCAGGAGAGGGGCCACGAGACCCAGTACTTC. The encoded protein is CASSQERGHETQYF.

This chain links TRBV19 with TRBJ1-5, with 9 bases fitting TRBD1. CDR3 length equals 16 residues. The junction had 4 bases not matched to a gene; V was cut back by 4 bases and J by 0 bases. The germline V gene encodes CDR1 LNHDA and CDR2 SQIVND (reference sequence). In DNA form, the CDR3 reads TGTGCCAGTAGTACGAAGGACAGGGGTAGCAATCAGCCCCAGCATTTT. It translates to CASSTKDRGSNQPQHF.

Ten or more counts support this clonotype. The chain links TRBV6-1 to TRBJ1-4; 9 bases are a match to TRBD1. Looked up from germline, CDR1 is MNHNS and CDR2 is SASEGT. The CDR3 covers 14 residues. V was pared by 8 bases and J by 4 bases, with 5 bases of the junction left unmatched. CDR3 in amino acids: CASGQGSFNEKLFF. CDR3 nucleotides: TGTGCCAGCGGACAGGGGTCTTTTAATGAAAAACTGTTTTTT.

Regarding this clonotype: The conserved closing phenylalanine or tryptophan is absent in this CDR3, likely reflecting a read error. The DNA is left out, because the CDR3 cannot be placed on it with certainty; the CDR3 is given as TCRdb lists it. The chain joins TRBV4-2 to TRBJ2-6. A total of 8 residues make up the CDR3, ends included. Per germline, CDR1 LGHNA and CDR2 YNFKEQ. CDR3 sequence: CASSQESS.

Comments on this clonotype: A read error is likely, as this CDR3 ends without the conserved phenylalanine or tryptophan. The DNA is omitted, as the CDR3 cannot be located on it reliably, and the CDR3 follows TCRdb's listing. The V and J genes are TRBV7-8 and TRBJ1-1. CDR1 is SGHVS, CDR2 FQNEAQ, per germline. The CDR3 comprises 18 residues, both ends counted. CDR3 sequence reads: CASSLRTSPSKRPSTSAQ.

This clonotype came up many times. This chain uses TRBV4-2 with TRBJ2-7, with 12 bases fitting TRBD1. The CDR3 has 17 residues. With V trimmed by 0 bases and J by 7 bases, 10 bases remained unmatched. Germline assignment: CDR1 LGHNA and CDR2 YNFKEQ. For the CDR3, the DNA is TGTGCCAGCAGCCAAGAACTATCCGGGACAGGGGGCCTTGAGCAGTACTTC. This encodes CASSQELSGTGGLEQYF.

This clonotype occurred many times. The gene calls are TRBV10-2 and TRBJ2-5; D unresolved. The V end lost 3 bases, the J end lost 5 bases, and 7 bases lay between the germline ends. The CDR3 loop spans 12 amino acids. The germline V gene encodes CDR1 WSHSY and CDR2 SAAADI. The CDR3 here is CASSEHWETQYF. CDR3 DNA: TGCGCCAGCAGTGAACACTGGGAGACCCAGTACTTC.